This T cell receptor (beta chain) is drawn from a study of CD8+ T cells in alopecia areata. Extracted RNA was reverse transcribed, and the resulting cDNA served as sequencing template. Assay: immunoSEQ multiplex PCR; the TCRdb copy retains only in-frame clones and omits some. The repertoire holds 100,000 to 130,000 clones, with roughly 84% as singletons. Sample treatment: oral pan-JAK inhibitor, 5-10 mg twice daily. Trimming took 2 bases from V and 5 from J; bases not matched to a gene: 3. The V gene's germline CDR1 is KGHSY and CDR2 FQNENV. This CDR3 has 14 amino acids. The receptor was derived from a human donor with alopecia areata. The material sequenced was CD8+ T cells sorted from blood, taken at week 24, from a patient treated with tofacitinib. The chain has TRBV16 and TRBJ1-5; 7 bases map to TRBD1. The CDR3, as DNA: TGTGCCAGCAGCCAAAGACAGGGTTATCAGCCCCAGCATTTT. Its translation is CASSQRQGYQPQHF. The full variable domain, rest sourced from reference TRBV16 and TRBJ1-5, is GEEVAQTPKHLVRGEGQKAKLYCAPIKGHSYVFWYQQVLKNEFKFLISFQNENVFDETGMPKERFSAKCLPNSPCSLEIQATKLEDSAVYFCASSQRQGYQPQHFGDGTRLSIL.